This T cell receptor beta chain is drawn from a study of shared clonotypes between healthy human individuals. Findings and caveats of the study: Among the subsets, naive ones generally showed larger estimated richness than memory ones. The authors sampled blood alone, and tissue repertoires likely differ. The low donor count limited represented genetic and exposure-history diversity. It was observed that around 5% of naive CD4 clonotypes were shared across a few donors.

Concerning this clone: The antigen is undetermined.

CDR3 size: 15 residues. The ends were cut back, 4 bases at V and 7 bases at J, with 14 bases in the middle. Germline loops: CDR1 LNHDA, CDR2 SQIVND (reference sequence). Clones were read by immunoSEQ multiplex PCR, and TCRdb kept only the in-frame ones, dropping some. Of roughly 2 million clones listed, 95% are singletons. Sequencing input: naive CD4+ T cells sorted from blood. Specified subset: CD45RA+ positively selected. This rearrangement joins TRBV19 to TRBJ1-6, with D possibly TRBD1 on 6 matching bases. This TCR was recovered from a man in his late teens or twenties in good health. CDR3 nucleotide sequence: TGTGCCAGTAGTACCCAAACAGGGATCAATTCACCCCTCCACTTT. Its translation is CASSTQTGINSPLHF. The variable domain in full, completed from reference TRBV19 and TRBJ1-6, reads DGGITQSPKYLFRKEGQNVTLSCEQNLNHDAMYWYRQDPGQGLRLIYYSQIVNDFQKGDIAEGYSVSREKKESFPLTVTSAQKNPTAFYLCASSTQTGINSPLHFGNGTRLTVT.